This T cell receptor (beta chain) derives from a study of T cell changes during pregnancy in multiple sclerosis. The length of the CDR3 is 12 residues. Between the trimmed V and J ends, which lost 1 base and 6 bases, there was a span of 6 bases. CDR1 and CDR2 from the germline V gene are MGHRA and YSYEKL. This clone was seen just once. Clones were read by immunoSEQ multiplex PCR, and TCRdb kept only the in-frame ones, dropping some. Found here are some 100,000 clones, roughly 90% of them singletons; the top ten hold just under 2%. This specimen consisted of peripheral blood, obtained after pregnancy. This sequence was found in a female donor with multiple sclerosis, enrolled in a pregnancy study. The gene calls are TRBV4-1 and TRBJ1-2; D uncertain. This CDR3 is CASSQGADGYTF. Here the CDR3 DNA reads TGCGCCAGCAGCCAAGGTGCGGATGGCTACACCTTC.